These 27 T cell receptor beta chains originate from one sample sequenced in a study of blood T cell repertoires in COVID-19. This table comes from immunoSEQ multiplex PCR, and its TCRdb copy is limited to in-frame clones, with some not included. This sample has 300,000 to 450,000 clones, with roughly nine tenths found just once. Sequenced sample: peripheral blood. The source of these receptors is a woman in her 30s with COVID-19, enrolled during active disease.

In this sample, this clone turned up once. Distinct nucleotide sequences in the sample also encode this CDR3. The chain combines TRBV24-1 with TRBJ2-3; possible D gene TRBD1, 5 bases. This CDR3 is 15 amino acids long. The ends were cut back, 1 base at V and 3 bases at J, with 10 bases in the middle. Germline CDR1 and CDR2: KGHDR and SFDVKD. CDR3 nucleotides: TGTGCCACCAGTGATTTAGGGCAGGGTACAGATACGCAGTATTTT. Translating gives CATSDLGQGTDTQYF.

The rearrangement links TRBV11-3 to TRBJ2-3; D gene uncertain. The ends were cut back, 7 bases at V and 7 bases at J, with 9 bases in the middle. Germline CDR1 reads SGHNT; CDR2 reads YENEEA. This CDR3 is 11 amino acids long. The CDR3 loop reads CASTSRNTQYF. The CDR3 nucleotides read TGTGCCAGCACCTCGAGGAATACGCAGTATTTT.

This chain links TRBV11-3 with TRBJ1-4; 7 bases are a match to TRBD1. The V and J ends lost 3 bases and 2 bases, in that order; junction bases with no gene match: 6. The CDR3 is 16 residues long. The germline CDR1 and CDR2 sequences are SGHNT and YENEEA. This chain's CDR3 is CASSFGEGATNEKLFF. CDR3 sequence (DNA): TGTGCCAGCAGCTTCGGTGAGGGGGCCACTAATGAAAAACTGTTTTTT.

V and J are TRBV7-9 and TRBJ2-2, with TRBD2 identical over 7 bases. The CDR3 covers 14 residues. V lost 7 bases, J lost 6 bases, and 8 bases stayed unmatched. CDR1 is SEHNR, CDR2 FQNEAQ, per germline (reference sequence). CDR3 DNA sequence: TGTGCCAGCACTCTGGGGAGGGTACCCGGGGAGCTGTTTTTT. Translation: CASTLGRVPGELFF.

CDR3 in amino acids: CASSPPHTPGFKGWAGELFF. CDR3 nucleotide sequence: TGTGCCAGCAGCCCGCCCCATACCCCGGGTTTCAAGGGGTGGGCCGGGGAGCTGTTTTTT. The V and J genes are TRBV14 and TRBJ2-2, with a possible D match to TRBD1 (5 bases). V gave up 4 bases and J gave up 6 bases, with 30 bases separating them. This CDR3 has 20 residues. The germline V gene has CDR1 SGHDN and CDR2 FVKESK. Drawing the rest from reference TRBV14 and TRBJ2-2, the complete variable domain is EAGVTQFPSHSVIEKGQTVTLRCDPISGHDNLYWYRRVMGKEIKFLLHFVKESKQDESGMPNNRFLAERTGGTYSTLKVQPAELEDSGVYFCASSPPHTPGFKGWAGELFFGEGSRLTVL.

The chain is built from TRBV29-1 and TRBJ2-5, with TRBD2 matching over 15 bases. CDR1 is SQVTM, CDR2 ANQGSEA, per germline. CDR3 length: 14 amino acids. The J segment lost 7 bases and the V segment lost 7 bases, leaving 7 bases of the junction unmatched. This chain's CDR3 is CSGTSGGAGWTQYF. The CDR3 DNA reads as TGCAGCGGGACTAGCGGGGGGGCCGGATGGACCCAGTACTTC. The full variable domain, rest sourced from reference TRBV29-1 and TRBJ2-5, is SAVISQKPSRDICQRGTSLTIQCQVDSQVTMMFWYRQQPGQSLTLIATANQGSEATYESGFVIDKFPISRPNLTFSTLTVSNMSPEDSSIYLCSGTSGGAGWTQYFGPGTRLLVL.

The chain recombines TRBV29-1 with TRBJ1-2; the match to TRBD1 covers 9 bases. The CDR3 has 13 residues. Trimming cost V 3 bases and J 5 bases; bases outside gene matches: 4. Germline V gene lookup returns CDR1 SQVTM and CDR2 ANQGSEA. This CDR3 reads CSVDPGTGYGYTF. The CDR3 DNA reads as TGCAGCGTTGACCCCGGGACAGGGTATGGCTACACCTTC.

The chain is built from TRBV6-2 or TRBV6-3 and TRBJ2-7; D not certain. V gave up 2 bases and J gave up 6 bases, with 8 bases separating them. The CDR3 covers 12 residues. Germline V gene lookup returns CDR1 MNHEY and CDR2 SVGEGT. The CDR3 DNA sequence: TGTGCCAGCAGTTACAGTTCGGGCGAGCAGTACTTC. It translates to CASSYSSGEQYF.

The chain recombines TRBV13 with TRBJ1-6; no clear D gene. Trimming removed 5 bases at V and 10 bases at J, with 15 bases between. CDR1 and CDR2 (germline): PRHDT, FYEKMQ (reference sequence). This CDR3 comprises 14 residues. CDR3 region: CASSPRTGKSPLHF. The CDR3 nucleotides are TGTGCCAGCAGCCCCCGCACCGGGAAATCACCCCTCCACTTT.

The DNA of the CDR3 is TGCAGCGTTGAAGATCCAGGGGGTGGGCGGTACGTC. It is translated as CSVEDPGGGRYV. The V call is TRBV29-1, the J call TRBJ2-7; TRBD1 matches 7 bases. This CDR3 has 12 residues. Trimming took 0 bases from V and 12 from J; bases not matched to a gene: 8. Germline CDR1 reads SQVTM; CDR2 reads ANQGSEA.

V is TRBV2 and J is TRBJ1-5, with a weak D call TRBD1 (6 bases). This CDR3 comprises 17 residues. Trimming pared 2 bases from V and 0 bases from J, leaving 14 bases between. Germline V gives CDR1 SNHLY, CDR2 FYNNEI. CDR3 nucleotide sequence: TGTGCCAGCAGTGAAAGGCTTACAGGGAATAGCAATCAGCCCCAGCATTTT. Its translation is CASSERLTGNSNQPQHF.

V gene TRBV6-2 or TRBV6-3 combines with J gene TRBJ1-1; D is possibly TRBD1 (6 bases). CDR1 and CDR2 (germline): MNHEY, SVGEGT. The V end lost 2 bases, the J end lost 0 bases, and 16 bases lay between the germline ends. The CDR3 is made up of 17 amino acids. This CDR3 is CASSYPVDRRMNTEAFF. The CDR3 DNA sequence: TGTGCCAGCAGTTACCCGGTGGACAGACGGATGAACACTGAAGCTTTCTTT.

This clone was seen a few times. Here the CDR3 DNA reads TGCGCCAGCAGCTTGGCTACAGTGGGAGATACCCAGTACTTC. It translates to CASSLATVGDTQYF. The chain carries TRBV5-1 and TRBJ2-5; a possible D gene is TRBD2 (5 bases). The CDR3 runs to 14 residues. Germline CDR1 SGHRS, CDR2 YFSETQ. The germline V and J ends were trimmed by 0 bases and 8 bases, with 14 bases remaining between them.

About this clone itself: This may arise from a read error, as a much more abundant clone is one base away. The gene calls are TRBV12-3 or TRBV12-4 and TRBJ1-1; 7 bases fit TRBD1. J lost 1 base, V lost 6 bases, and 2 bases had no gene match. CDR3 size: 13 residues. The CDR3 coding sequence is TGTGCCAGCAGCGGGACAGAGAACACTGAAGCTTTCTTT. It translates to CASSGTENTEAFF.

V and J are TRBV6-2 or TRBV6-3 and TRBJ1-2; D is perhaps TRBD1 (5 bases). The V end lost 1 base, the J end lost 4 bases, and 10 bases lay between the germline ends. CDR1 is MNHEY, CDR2 SVGEGT, per germline. This CDR3 contains 14 residues. CDR3 DNA sequence: TGTGCCAGCAGTTACTTCCCAGGGCGCTATGGCTACACCTTC. Amino acids: CASSYFPGRYGYTF.

The chain employs TRBV6-6 and TRBJ1-1; D ambiguous. This CDR3 region has 13 residues. Germline-derived CDR1 and CDR2 are MNHNY and SVGAGI (reference sequence). V lost 8 bases and J lost 0, with 10 bases in between. This CDR3 is CASFGLMNTEAFF. The DNA of the CDR3 is TGTGCCAGCTTTGGGCTGATGAACACTGAAGCTTTCTTT.

This chain uses TRBV29-1 with TRBJ1-2; weak D call: TRBD1 (5 bases). The V gene lost 4 bases and the J gene lost 4 bases, with 10 bases spanning the gap. The CDR3 is 12 residues long. CDR1 is SQVTM and CDR2 is ANQGSEA in the germline V gene. The CDR3 spells CSVGGPVYGYTF. CDR3 coding DNA: TGCAGCGTTGGGGGCCCCGTCTATGGCTACACCTTC.

CDR3 bases: TGTGCCAGCAGCTTGGAGGACAGGGCGTACAATGAGCAGTTCTTC. Protein sequence: CASSLEDRAYNEQFF. The gene calls are TRBV5-4 and TRBJ2-1; 8 nucleotides agree with TRBD1. V gave up 0 bases and J gave up 4 bases; unmatched junction bases: 3. CDR1 is SGHNT, CDR2 YYREEE, per germline (reference sequence). CDR3 size: 15 residues.

The J gene is TRBJ2-1, the V gene TRBV6-5; weak D call: TRBD2 (5 bases). CDR3 length equals 15 residues. The V end lost 7 bases, the J end lost 0 bases, and 13 bases lay between the germline ends. Germline V gene data show CDR1 as MNHEY and CDR2 as SVGAGI. In nucleotides, the CDR3 is TGTGCCAGCACCGAGGGCCACAGCTCCTACAATGAGCAGTTCTTC. Its protein is CASTEGHSSYNEQFF.

CDR3 in amino acids: CASSLYTDTQYF. The DNA of the CDR3 is TGTGCCAGCAGCCTTTATACAGATACGCAGTATTTT. The V and J genes are TRBV7-2 and TRBJ2-3, with unresolved D. Germline V gives CDR1 SGHTA, CDR2 FQGNSA. V was shortened by 5 bases and J by 3 bases, with 6 bases between the two germline ends. The CDR3 extends over 12 amino acids.

This clone was counted only a few times. V gene TRBV29-1 combines with J gene TRBJ2-7; 7 bases line up with TRBD1. The CDR3 covers 13 residues. Trimming at V came to 0 bases and at J to 1 base, leaving 0 bases not matched to a gene. Germline CDR1 is SQVTM and CDR2 is ANQGSEA. Here the CDR3 reads CSVEEDRSYEQYF. The CDR3, as DNA: TGCAGCGTTGAAGAGGACAGGTCCTACGAGCAGTACTTC.

V and J are TRBV7-8 and TRBJ2-2; D perhaps matches TRBD1 (6 bases). Between the trimmed V and J ends, which lost 5 bases and 6 bases, there was a span of 10 bases. CDR3 size: 13 residues. CDR1 is SGHVS, CDR2 FQNEAQ, per germline. CDR3 in DNA: TGTGCCAGCAGCCCCGACAGGTCCGGGGAGCTGTTTTTT. This sequence encodes CASSPDRSGELFF.

Note on this clone: The junction does not match germline at one end; this may be a read error. The rearrangement links TRBV18 to TRBJ1-2; TRBD1 matches 10 bases. Per germline, CDR1 KGHSH and CDR2 LQKENI. The length of the CDR3 is 13 residues. The CDR3 DNA reads TGTGCCAGCTCACCAGCGGACAGGGGGGCACACTACTTC. Its protein product is CASSPADRGAHYF.

The V gene is TRBV19, the J gene TRBJ1-5; 8 bases map to TRBD1. Trimming took 6 bases from V and 6 from J; bases not matched to a gene: 10. The V gene's germline CDR1 is LNHDA and CDR2 SQIVND (reference sequence). The CDR3 totals 15 residues. The CDR3 DNA is TGTGCCAGTAGCAGGACAGGGTTCTTTAGTCAGCCCCAGCATTTT. Encoded protein: CASSRTGFFSQPQHF.

The chain has TRBV20-1 and TRBJ1-5, with D possibly matching TRBD1 (5 bases). The CDR3 sequence is 15 residues long. The V and J ends lost 3 bases and 0 bases respectively, with 12 bases between them. In germline, CDR1 is DFQATT, CDR2 SNEGSKA (reference sequence). The CDR3 here is CSASGQGYSNQPQHF. The CDR3 DNA is TGCAGTGCTAGTGGGCAGGGCTATAGCAATCAGCCCCAGCATTTT.

The CDR3 DNA reads as TGCAGCCCCGGGGAGGGCTACACCTTC. This translates into CSPGEGYTF. The rearrangement uses TRBV29-1 and TRBJ1-2; D is uncertain. V dropped 8 bases and J dropped 8 bases, with 9 bases sitting between them. CDR3 size: 9 residues. CDR1 is SQVTM and CDR2 is ANQGSEA in the germline V gene.

V gene TRBV11-3 combines with J gene TRBJ2-1; TRBD1 agrees at 9 bases. The V gene end was trimmed by 5 bases and the J gene end by 8 bases; junction bases not matched to a gene: 4. The CDR3 sequence is 13 residues long. The germline V gene has CDR1 SGHNT and CDR2 YENEEA. The CDR3 loop is CASSHDRGYEQFF. CDR3 DNA: TGTGCCAGCAGCCACGACAGGGGGTATGAGCAGTTCTTC.